The 31 T cell receptor beta chains presented below share a single source sample, sequenced in a study of blood T cell repertoires in COVID-19. The protocol was immunoSEQ multiplex PCR, while the TCRdb copy is restricted to in-frame clones and leaves out a portion. The table has more than 110,000 clones, 85% seen once. The sequenced sample was peripheral blood. These receptors came from a man in his fifties or sixties with acute or convalescent COVID-19.

The chain combines TRBV21-1 with TRBJ1-6; TRBD1 is taken as the D call from the table, unchecked against the DNA. TRBV21-1 is annotated as a pseudogene. The CDR3 is 14 amino acids. CDR3 region: CASSKDSDNSPLHF. In DNA form, the CDR3 reads TGTGCCAGCAGCAAGGACAGTGACAATTCACCCCTCCACTTT.

V and J are TRBV5-1 and TRBJ2-7; possible D gene TRBD2, 5 bases. The CDR3 contains 13 residues. The germline V gene encodes CDR1 SGHRS and CDR2 YFSETQ. Trimming shortened V by 5 bases and J by 5 bases, and 14 bases separated the two germline ends. The CDR3 loop reads CASRWGGSNEQYF. The CDR3 DNA sequence: TGCGCCAGCAGATGGGGTGGGAGCAACGAGCAGTACTTC. Drawing the rest from reference TRBV5-1 and TRBJ2-7, the complete variable domain is KAGVTQTPRYLIKTRGQQVTLSCSPISGHRSVSWYQQTPGQGLQFLFEYFSETQRNKGNFPGRFSGRQFSNSRSEMNVSTLELGDSALYLCASRWGGSNEQYFGPGTRLTVT.

The chain is built from TRBV5-1 and TRBJ2-7; 9 positions match TRBD2. The CDR3 spans 17 residues. In germline, CDR1 is SGHRS, CDR2 YFSETQ. With 3 bases clipped from V and 0 bases from J, the junction kept 10 bases outside the gene matches. The CDR3, as DNA: TGCGCCAGCAGCTCCCGTAGGACTAGCGTACCCTCCTACGAGCAGTACTTC. It yields the protein CASSSRRTSVPSYEQYF.

The chain recombines TRBV9 with TRBJ2-3; 7 nucleotides align to TRBD2. Looked up from germline, CDR1 is SGDLS and CDR2 is YYNGEE. Germline trimming cut 0 bases from V and 0 bases from J; bases unmatched to any gene: 7. This CDR3 is built from 17 residues. CDR3 amino acids: CASSVAWGGSSTDTQYF. CDR3 DNA sequence: TGTGCCAGCAGCGTAGCGTGGGGGGGATCTAGCACAGATACGCAGTATTTT.

This clone was seen only once. The J gene is TRBJ1-2, the V gene TRBV2; tentative D call: TRBD1 (5 bases). There are 11 residues in the CDR3. The germline gives CDR1 SNHLY, CDR2 FYNNEI. The V end was cut by 8 bases, the J end by 3 bases, with 7 bases between. The CDR3 nucleotides are TGTGCCAGCGGCAGGGACTATGGCTACACCTTC. Protein: CASGRDYGYTF.

This rearrangement joins TRBV2 to TRBJ2-7, with 8 bases fitting TRBD2. The CDR3 extends over 13 amino acids. Germline V CDR1 and CDR2: SNHLY, FYNNEI. With V trimmed by 2 bases and J by 6 bases, 3 bases remained unmatched. The CDR3 reads CASSESGRVEQYF. The DNA for the CDR3 is TGTGCCAGCAGTGAAAGCGGGAGAGTCGAGCAGTACTTC.

The J gene is TRBJ1-2, the V gene TRBV28; a possible D gene is TRBD1 (6 bases). The CDR3 runs to 14 residues. The germline V and J ends were trimmed by 5 bases and 4 bases, with 14 bases remaining between them. Germline V gene data show CDR1 as MDHEN and CDR2 as SYDVKM. CDR3 DNA sequence: TGTGCCAGCAGTCTGGACAGCCTCCGCTATGGCTACACCTTC. It encodes CASSLDSLRYGYTF.

The chain carries TRBV11-3 and TRBJ1-6, with D maybe TRBD1 (6 bases). The germline gives CDR1 SGHNT, CDR2 YENEEA. This CDR3 spans 17 amino acids. Trimming stripped 5 bases from V and 8 bases from J, with 22 bases between. The CDR3 protein is CASSPPTGFVLYSPLHF. The CDR3 DNA sequence: TGTGCCAGCAGCCCCCCCACAGGGTTCGTGTTATATTCACCCCTCCACTTT. Full variable domain (missing parts from reference TRBV11-3 and TRBJ1-6): EAGVVQSPRYKIIEKKQPVAFWCNPISGHNTLYWYLQNLGQGPELLIRYENEEAVDDSQLPKDRFSAERLKGVDSTLKIQPAELGDSAVYLCASSPPTGFVLYSPLHFGNGTRLTVT.

The chain recombines TRBV5-5 with TRBJ2-7; D ambiguous. With 0 bases removed from V and 4 bases from J, the gap between germline ends came to 14 bases. The germline CDR1 and CDR2 sequences are SGHKS and YYEKEE (reference sequence). This CDR3 comprises 15 residues. CDR3 sequence reads: CASSLATLQSYEQYF. For the CDR3, the DNA is TGTGCCAGCAGCTTGGCGACCCTACAGAGTTACGAGCAGTACTTC.

The chain combines TRBV6-5 with TRBJ1-1; D is unclear. Trimming pared 8 bases from V and 3 bases from J, leaving 10 bases between. CDR3 size: 12 residues. The germline CDR1 and CDR2 sequences are MNHEY and SVGAGI. The CDR3 DNA follows: TGTGCCAGCGGGAGGGAGTACACTGAAGCTTTCTTT. It translates to CASGREYTEAFF.

This chain joins TRBV10-1 and TRBJ2-3, with 7 bases lining up with TRBD2. The trim removed 0 bases at V and 8 bases at J, leaving 2 bases unmatched. CDR1 is WNHNN and CDR2 is SYGVQD in the germline V gene (reference sequence). The CDR3 consists of 13 residues. The CDR3 spells CASSESSSGTQYF. Written as DNA, the CDR3 is TGCGCCAGCAGTGAGTCGTCTAGCGGTACGCAGTATTTT.

The sample holds one count of this clone. The genes are TRBV30 and TRBJ1-5, with a weak D call TRBD1 (5 bases). Germline V gives CDR1 GTSNPN, CDR2 SVGIG (reference sequence). The ends were cut back, 5 bases at V and 7 bases at J, with 15 bases in the middle. The CDR3 totals 13 residues. CDR3 in DNA: TGTGCCTGGGGTACCCAGGGTGACCAGCCCCAGCATTTT. It is translated as CAWGTQGDQPQHF. The full variable domain, completed using reference TRBV30 and TRBJ1-5, is SQTIHQWPATLVQPVGSPLSLECTVEGTSNPNLYWYRQAAGRGLQLLFYSVGIGQISSEVPQNLSASRPQDRQFILSSKKLLLSDSGFYLCAWGTQGDQPQHFGDGTRLSIL.

The chain is built from TRBV19 and TRBJ2-5, with a weak D call TRBD2 (6 bases). The CDR3 runs 14 residues. Deletions cut 3 bases from V and 4 bases from J, with 12 bases between. From germline, CDR1 is LNHDA and CDR2 SQIVND (reference sequence). CDR3 sequence (DNA): TGTGCCAGTAGTATCATAGGAGGGGTAGAGACCCAGTACTTC. Protein sequence: CASSIIGGVETQYF.

The chain couples TRBV6-5 to TRBJ1-2; D unclear. The CDR3 consists of 15 residues. Germline V CDR1 and CDR2: MNHEY, SVGAGI. V lost 7 bases, J lost 4 bases, and 19 bases lay in between. The DNA of the CDR3 is TGTGCCAGCACCTACAACTCTCTGGGCTCCTATGGCTACACCTTC. Protein: CASTYNSLGSYGYTF.

The chain has TRBV18 and TRBJ1-6; 7 nucleotides align to TRBD1. The CDR3 runs to 14 residues. The junction had 9 bases not matched to a gene; V was cut back by 2 bases and J by 14 bases. The germline V gene has CDR1 KGHSH and CDR2 LQKENI. The DNA of the CDR3 is TGTGCCAGCTCACCAAGAGACAGGGAGGTATCCCTCCACTTT. This translates into CASSPRDREVSLHF.

The gene calls are TRBV24-1 and TRBJ2-7; 9 bases map to TRBD2. Trimming cost V 2 bases and J 9 bases; bases outside gene matches: 13. This CDR3 contains 16 residues. The V gene's germline CDR1 is KGHDR and CDR2 SFDVKD. This CDR3 reads CATSDSGGSGRTWQYF. The CDR3 nucleotides are TGTGCCACCAGTGATTCCGGGGGTAGCGGGAGAACGTGGCAGTACTTC.

V is TRBV9 and J is TRBJ2-3, with D possibly matching TRBD2 (6 bases). Germline V gene data show CDR1 as SGDLS and CDR2 as YYNGEE. The CDR3 sequence is 16 residues long. V lost 5 bases, J lost 3 bases, and 19 bases lay in between. This CDR3 is CASSGTGTSRTDTQYF. CDR3 coding DNA: TGTGCCAGCAGTGGAACCGGGACTTCACGGACAGATACGCAGTATTTT. The variable domain in full, completed from reference TRBV9 and TRBJ2-3, reads DSGVTQTPKHLITATGQRVTLRCSPRSGDLSVYWYQQSLDQGLQFLIQYYNGEERAKGNILERFSAQQFPDLHSELNLSSLELGDSALYFCASSGTGTSRTDTQYFGPGTRLTVL.

The rearrangement links TRBV11-3 to TRBJ2-7, with 7 bases that match TRBD1. CDR1 and CDR2 from the germline V gene are SGHNT and YENEEA. Trimming took 5 bases from V and 7 from J; bases not matched to a gene: 8. The CDR3 length is 13 residues. In nucleotides, the CDR3 is TGTGCCAGCAGCCGAGGACAGGCAGAGGAGCAGTACTTC. Residues: CASSRGQAEEQYF.

As DNA, the CDR3 is TGTGCCAGCAGCTTCTACAGGGGAATCGGAGAGACCCAGTACTTC. It yields the protein CASSFYRGIGETQYF. The chain uses TRBV7-2 and TRBJ2-5; 7 bases match TRBD1. The CDR3 has 15 residues. Germline assignment: CDR1 SGHTA and CDR2 FQGNSA. J was trimmed by 4 bases and V by 3 bases; bases with no gene match: 8.

The chain uses TRBV6-1 and TRBJ1-6; D unresolved. The germline V gene has CDR1 MNHNS and CDR2 SASEGT. CDR3 size: 14 residues. The V and J ends lost 1 base and 7 bases respectively, with 8 bases between them. CDR3 in amino acids: CASSEGGGNSPLHF. The CDR3 region has the DNA TGTGCCAGCAGTGAAGGGGGAGGAAATTCACCCCTCCACTTT.

The genes are TRBV3-1 (or the pseudogene TRBV3-2) and TRBJ1-1; possible D gene TRBD1, 6 bases. In germline, CDR1 is LGHDT, CDR2 YNNKEL (reference sequence). The CDR3 spans 14 residues. The V end lost 4 bases, the J end lost 1 base, and 10 bases lay between the germline ends. The CDR3 DNA reads TGTGCCAGCAGCCCCATGGACAGGAACACTGAAGCTTTCTTT. Protein sequence: CASSPMDRNTEAFF.

This clone has a single count. The rearrangement links TRBV4-1 to TRBJ2-2; no definite D call. The V end lost 2 bases, the J end lost 0 bases, and 10 bases lay between the germline ends. There are 16 residues in the CDR3. Per the germline V gene, CDR1 is MGHRA and CDR2 is YSYEKL. The CDR3 sequence is CASSQYAVANTGELFF. The CDR3 DNA sequence: TGCGCCAGCAGCCAATACGCGGTTGCGAACACCGGGGAGCTGTTTTTT.

The chain joins TRBV27 to TRBJ2-3; possibly TRBD2 for D (5 bases). Germline loops: CDR1 MNHEY, CDR2 SMNVEV (reference sequence). V shed 4 bases and J shed 9 bases, with 14 bases lying between them. The CDR3 consists of 13 residues. CDR3 nucleotides: TGTGCCAGCAGTTCCTATGGGGAGCGAACGCAGTATTTT. Translation: CASSSYGERTQYF.

The V gene is TRBV12-3 or TRBV12-4, the J gene TRBJ2-7; tentative D call: TRBD1 (6 bases). The length of the CDR3 is 13 residues. The V and J ends lost 3 bases and 5 bases respectively, with 11 bases between them. The CDR3: CASSFSRGDEQYF. The CDR3 nucleotides are TGTGCCAGCAGTTTCTCCAGGGGAGACGAGCAGTACTTC.

CDR3 sequence (DNA): TGCAGCGTTGAGGCAGGGGCCACCGGGGAGCTGTTTTTT. It yields the protein CSVEAGATGELFF. The rearrangement joins TRBV29-1 to TRBJ2-2; possibly TRBD1 for D (6 bases). Per the germline V gene, CDR1 is SQVTM and CDR2 is ANQGSEA. The CDR3 runs 13 residues. Trimming took off 3 bases at V and 4 bases at J, with 9 bases between the two ends.

This clone was seen just once. The chain links TRBV7-2 to TRBJ1-2, with 7 bases lining up with TRBD1. The V gene end was trimmed by 0 bases and the J gene end by 0 bases; junction bases not matched to a gene: 4. The length of the CDR3 is 16 residues. Germline-derived CDR1 and CDR2 are SGHTA and FQGNSA. In DNA form, the CDR3 reads TGTGCCAGCAGCTTAGCCGGGACAGCGTCTAACTATGGCTACACCTTC. The encoded protein is CASSLAGTASNYGYTF.

The J gene is TRBJ2-6, the V gene TRBV9; no firm D call. In germline, CDR1 is SGDLS, CDR2 YYNGEE. Trimming shortened V by 4 bases and J by 0 bases, and 11 bases separated the two germline ends. This CDR3 has 16 residues. The CDR3 is CASSPTTGSGANVLTF. CDR3 coding DNA: TGTGCCAGCAGCCCGACGACGGGCTCTGGGGCCAACGTCCTGACTTTC.

This chain uses TRBV5-1 with TRBJ1-3; the D gene is possibly TRBD1 (6 bases). V shed 4 bases and J shed 4 bases, with 12 bases lying between them. Germline assignment: CDR1 SGHRS and CDR2 YFSETQ. This CDR3 contains 14 residues. CDR3 amino acids: CASSPGTPGNTIYF. CDR3 DNA: TGCGCCAGCAGCCCCGGGACACCCGGAAACACCATATATTTT.

This clone was seen just once. The chain is built from TRBV5-6 and TRBJ2-1; TRBD2 matches 10 bases. Germline CDR1 SGHDT, CDR2 YYEEEE. The CDR3 is made up of 16 amino acids. J gave up 4 bases and V 5 bases, and 9 bases lay outside the gene matches. In DNA, the CDR3 is TGTGCCAGCAGGCCACTAGCGGGACGACTTTACAATGAGCAGTTCTTC. Protein product: CASRPLAGRLYNEQFF.

CDR3 protein: CASGLVTGVLYEQYF. CDR3 DNA sequence: TGTGCTAGTGGTTTGGTGACAGGGGTCCTTTACGAGCAGTACTTC. V and J are TRBV12-5 and TRBJ2-7, with 8 positions matching TRBD1. Trimming cost V 0 bases and J 4 bases; bases outside gene matches: 5. Germline lookup yields CDR1 LGHNT and CDR2 FRNRAP. CDR3 length: 15 amino acids.

This clone showed up just once. The chain uses TRBV7-2 and TRBJ2-5, with 8 bases fitting TRBD2. The CDR3 totals 14 residues. Unmatched junction bases numbered 2, after V lost 1 base and J lost 4 bases. The germline V gene has CDR1 SGHTA and CDR2 FQGNSA. The CDR3 DNA is TGTGCCAGCAGCTTAGTAGCGGGGACAGAGACCCAGTACTTC. It is translated as CASSLVAGTETQYF.